This entry is about one T cell receptor beta chain. This specimen belongs to a study of shared clonotypes between healthy human individuals. Original methodology: Filtering differed since immunoSEQ provided only junctions, with no quality scores. Profiled with immunoSEQ multiplex PCR; TCRdb holds only in-frame clones, not every one. D and trimming come from the DNA, and the V and J calls and clone size come from that table. This sample yields millions of clones, of which under 95% are seen a single time; approximately 1.7% belongs to the top ten. The germline CDR1 and CDR2 sequences are PRHDT and FYEKMQ (reference sequence). Between the trimmed V and J ends, which lost 0 bases and 0 bases, there was a span of 14 bases. This CDR3 spans 17 amino acids. Terminally differentiated effector memory CD45RA+ cells were left out of the naive CD8 fraction, which was CD45RO-negative and positively selected for CCR7.

V usage is TRBV13 and J usage is TRBJ1-2; tentatively, D is TRBD1 (5 bases). Sequenced: naive CD8+ T cells from PBMCs. This clonotype was obtained from a man younger than 35 in good health. Some clones in this sample may be carry-over from other donors' samples. The CDR3 bases are TGTGCCAGCAGCTTAGGGCCGGGACCGAGTACTAACTATGGCTACACCTTC. Translating it yields CASSLGPGPSTNYGYTF.